What follows are 14 T cell receptor beta chains derived from one specimen sequenced in a study of control samples from healthy donors and cancer patients. Measured with immunoSEQ multiplex PCR; TCRdb has only the in-frame clones, and not every one. The data contain 150,000 to 200,000 clones, 94% of them singletons. The sequenced material came from blood. The receptor source for this set is a woman younger than 35 in good health.

The rearrangement links TRBV7-8 to TRBJ1-1; 8 bases map to TRBD1. CDR3 length: 15 amino acids. Germline lookup yields CDR1 SGHVS and CDR2 FQNEAQ. The junction had 11 bases not matched to a gene; V was cut back by 1 base and J by 10 bases. CDR3 nucleotides: TGTGCCAGCAGCTTAGGCAGGGGGCGCTTTTATGGAGCTTTCTTT. Protein: CASSLGRGRFYGAFF. Full variable domain (rest looked up from reference TRBV7-8 and TRBJ1-1): GAGVSQSPRYKVAKRGQDVALRCDPISGHVSLFWYQQALGQGPEFLTYFQNEAQLDKSGLPSDRFFAERPEGSVSTLKIQRTQQEDSAVYLCASSLGRGRFYGAFFGQGTRLTVV.

The chain couples TRBV2 to TRBJ2-1; 13 positions match TRBD2. The CDR3 length is 15 residues. CDR1 is SNHLY, CDR2 FYNNEI, per germline. V lost 6 bases to trimming and J lost 4 bases; unmatched junction nucleotides: 3. The DNA for the CDR3 is TGTGCCAGCAGCCTACTAGCGGGAGGGTACAATGAGCAGTTCTTC. It specifies CASSLLAGGYNEQFF.

The V and J genes are TRBV19 and TRBJ2-3; either TRBD1 or TRBD2 may fit D (5 bases each). There are 14 residues in the CDR3. Germline V CDR1 and CDR2: LNHDA, SQIVND (reference sequence). Trimming removed 6 bases at V and 3 bases at J, with 13 bases between. The CDR3, as DNA: TGTGCCAGTAGCCCAGGGTGGGGGACAGATACGCAGTATTTT. Translation: CASSPGWGTDTQYF. The entire variable domain, with the rest obtained from reference TRBV19 and TRBJ2-3, is as follows: DGGITQSPKYLFRKEGQNVTLSCEQNLNHDAMYWYRQDPGQGLRLIYYSQIVNDFQKGDIAEGYSVSREKKESFPLTVTSAQKNPTAFYLCASSPGWGTDTQYFGPGTRLTVL.

The chain couples TRBV6-5 to TRBJ2-5; D not certain. CDR1 is MNHEY and CDR2 is SVGAGI in the germline V gene. The CDR3 has 15 residues. With 8 bases removed from V and 5 bases from J, the gap between germline ends came to 21 bases. This CDR3 is CASFNGKAVRETQYF. The DNA for the CDR3 is TGTGCCAGCTTCAATGGGAAAGCAGTACGGGAGACCCAGTACTTC.

This clone appeared a few times. V gene TRBV6-1 combines with J gene TRBJ2-2; D gene unclear. Deletions cut 3 bases from V and 3 bases from J, with 8 bases between. CDR3 length: 14 amino acids. Germline V gene sequence: CDR1 MNHNS, CDR2 SASEGT. The CDR3 DNA reads as TGTGCCAGCAGTGACCCCAGCTACACCGGGGAGCTGTTTTTT. It translates to CASSDPSYTGELFF.

The chain combines TRBV7-8 with TRBJ1-4; D remains ambiguous. CDR3 length equals 14 residues. Deletions cut 3 bases from V and 8 bases from J, with 13 bases between. The V gene's germline CDR1 is SGHVS and CDR2 FQNEAQ. The CDR3: CASSFNLGREKLFF. CDR3 sequence (DNA): TGTGCCAGCAGCTTTAATTTGGGCAGAGAAAAACTGTTTTTT. Full variable domain (outside the CDR3, taken from reference TRBV7-8 and TRBJ1-4): GAGVSQSPRYKVAKRGQDVALRCDPISGHVSLFWYQQALGQGPEFLTYFQNEAQLDKSGLPSDRFFAERPEGSVSTLKIQRTQQEDSAVYLCASSFNLGREKLFFGSGTQLSVL.

V and J are TRBV18 and TRBJ2-7, with a tentative D call TRBD1 (5 bases). V lost 3 bases and J lost 7, with 16 bases in between. The CDR3 extends over 14 amino acids. Germline values: CDR1 KGHSH, CDR2 LQKENI. The CDR3 DNA follows: TGTGCCAGCTCACCGGTAACAGGTTCTGGGGAGCAGTACTTC. It encodes CASSPVTGSGEQYF. Based on the CDR3 plus reference TRBV18 and TRBJ2-7, the full variable domain is NAGVMQNPRHLVRRRGQEARLRCSPMKGHSHVYWYRQLPEEGLKFMVYLQKENIIDESGMPKERFSAEFPKEGPSILRIQQVVRGDSAAYFCASSPVTGSGEQYFGPGTRLTVT.

This chain uses TRBV5-1 with TRBJ1-1; D gene unclear. The germline V and J ends were trimmed by 2 bases and 1 base, with 9 bases remaining between them. The CDR3 length is 14 residues. CDR1 SGHRS and CDR2 YFSETQ come from the germline V gene. CDR3 loop: CASSFQHGNTEAFF. In DNA form, the CDR3 reads TGCGCCAGCAGCTTTCAACACGGGAACACTGAAGCTTTCTTT.

The V call is TRBV28, the J call TRBJ1-6, with D unclear. Per germline, CDR1 MDHEN and CDR2 SYDVKM. Between the trimmed V and J ends, which lost 6 bases and 0 bases, there was a span of 12 bases. CDR3 size: 16 residues. The CDR3 region has the DNA TGTGCCAGCAGCCACCAAGGGAGCTCCTATAATTCACCCCTCCACTTT. It translates to CASSHQGSSYNSPLHF.

CDR3 protein: CASSLRTDLLGGYTF. Written as DNA, the CDR3 is TGCGCCAGCAGCCTGCGGACAGATCTATTGGGAGGCTACACCTTC. V is TRBV5-1 and J is TRBJ1-2; maybe TRBD1 (6 bases). The germline gives CDR1 SGHRS, CDR2 YFSETQ. The CDR3 has 15 amino acids. The V gene lost 4 bases and the J gene lost 8 bases, with 21 bases spanning the gap.

The rearrangement links TRBV28 to TRBJ2-4; unclear D gene. The V end lost 9 bases, the J end lost 7 bases, and 16 bases lay between the germline ends. CDR3 size: 13 residues. In germline, CDR1 is MDHEN, CDR2 SYDVKM. The CDR3: CASRLYGGNIQYF. CDR3 nucleotides: TGTGCCAGTAGATTATACGGTGGGAACATTCAGTACTTC.

The rearrangement joins TRBV19 to TRBJ1-1; weak D call: TRBD1 (5 bases). The CDR3 runs 15 residues. CDR1 and CDR2 (germline): LNHDA, SQIVND (reference sequence). V was trimmed by 1 base and J by 5 bases, leaving 14 bases between them. This chain's CDR3 is CASSIARASLTEAFF. CDR3 in DNA: TGTGCCAGTAGTATAGCCAGGGCAAGTTTAACTGAAGCTTTCTTT.

This chain connects TRBV3-1 (or the pseudogene TRBV3-2) to TRBJ1-4; D is perhaps TRBD1 (5 bases). The germline V gene has CDR1 LGHDT and CDR2 YNNKEL (reference sequence). Trimming took 3 bases from V and 8 from J, leaving 16 bases between them. This CDR3 is built from 15 residues. This CDR3 reads CASSQTRGRGEKLFF. The CDR3, as DNA: TGTGCCAGCAGCCAGACTCGGGGCCGAGGCGAAAAACTGTTTTTT.

The V call is TRBV11-3, the J call TRBJ2-2, with TRBD1 as a possible D gene (5 bases). The CDR3 totals 16 residues. V shed 0 bases and J shed 5 bases, with 13 bases lying between them. Looked up from germline, CDR1 is SGHNT and CDR2 is YENEEA. The CDR3 here is CASSLDSGRVTGELFF. In DNA, the CDR3 is TGTGCCAGCAGCTTAGATTCTGGCAGGGTAACCGGGGAGCTGTTTTTT. The full variable domain, rest sourced from reference TRBV11-3 and TRBJ2-2, is EAGVVQSPRYKIIEKKQPVAFWCNPISGHNTLYWYLQNLGQGPELLIRYENEEAVDDSQLPKDRFSAERLKGVDSTLKIQPAELGDSAVYLCASSLDSGRVTGELFFGEGSRLTVL.